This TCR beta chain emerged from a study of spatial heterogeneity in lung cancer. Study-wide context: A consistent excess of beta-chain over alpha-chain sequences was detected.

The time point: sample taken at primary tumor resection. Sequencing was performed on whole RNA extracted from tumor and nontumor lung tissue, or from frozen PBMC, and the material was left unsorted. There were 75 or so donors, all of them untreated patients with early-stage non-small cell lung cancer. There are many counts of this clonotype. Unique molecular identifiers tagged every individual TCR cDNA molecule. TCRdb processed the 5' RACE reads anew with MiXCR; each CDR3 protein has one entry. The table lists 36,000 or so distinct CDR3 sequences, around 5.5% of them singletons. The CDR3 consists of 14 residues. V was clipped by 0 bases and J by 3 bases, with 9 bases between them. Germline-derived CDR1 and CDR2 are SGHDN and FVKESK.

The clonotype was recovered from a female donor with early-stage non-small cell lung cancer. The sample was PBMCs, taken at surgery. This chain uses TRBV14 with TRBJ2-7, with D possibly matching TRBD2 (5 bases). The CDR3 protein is CASSQDLRDYEQYF. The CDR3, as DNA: TGTGCCAGCAGCCAAGATCTACGGGACTACGAGCAGTACTTC.